The 21 T cell receptor beta chains reported below all come from one sample, sequenced in a study of T cell repertoires in cytomegalovirus infection. In TCRdb, the reads were re-called with MiXCR into one record per CDR3 protein. The sample lists fewer than 200,000 distinct CDR3 sequences, about an eighth occurring once. Sequences were obtained from PBMCs. The receptor set was obtained from a human donor in good health (CMV status not recorded). Some clones in this sample may be carry-over from other donors' samples.

V gene TRBV6-8 combines with J gene TRBJ2-7; D is uncertain. Germline values: CDR1 MNHGY, CDR2 SAAAGT. V lost 6 bases to trimming and J lost 4 bases, with 13 bases between them. This CDR3 comprises 13 residues. CDR3 DNA: TGTGCCAGCAGGATGACACCTCAATACGAGCAGTACTTC. This sequence encodes CASRMTPQYEQYF.

This clonotype was seen at least ten times. The chain carries TRBV12-3 or TRBV12-4 and TRBJ2-2; the match to TRBD1 covers 8 bases. CDR3 size: 16 residues. V shed 6 bases, J shed 2 bases, and the junction held 8 bases outside the gene matches. The DNA of the CDR3 is TGTGCCAGCAGCCGACAGACAGGGGCTAACACCGGGGAGCTGTTTTTT. Encoded protein: CASSRQTGANTGELFF.

In this sample, this clonotype turned up many times. The rearrangement uses TRBV7-2 and TRBJ2-5; D is perhaps TRBD1 (7 bases). Germline V gene data show CDR1 as SGHTA and CDR2 as FQGNSA. The CDR3 runs to 15 residues. V shed 5 bases and J shed 5 bases, with 18 bases lying between them. For the CDR3, the DNA is TGTGCCAGCAGCCCATCAGGGGGGCGAGGGGAGACCCAGTACTTC. Protein sequence: CASSPSGGRGETQYF.

This clonotype was recorded a few times. The chain combines TRBV4-2 with TRBJ1-4; a weak D match, TRBD1 (5 bases). Trimming removed 0 bases from V and 5 bases from J, with 10 bases in between. Germline V gene sequence: CDR1 LGHNA, CDR2 YNFKEQ. The CDR3 contains 15 residues. CDR3 sequence: CASSQETGRNEKLFF. The CDR3 DNA follows: TGTGCCAGCAGCCAAGAAACGGGACGGAATGAAAAACTGTTTTTT.

In this sample, this clonotype turned up a few times. The chain has TRBV24-1 and TRBJ2-7, with 9 bases matching TRBD2. CDR1 KGHDR and CDR2 SFDVKD come from the germline V gene. The CDR3 has 15 amino acids. J gave up 5 bases and V 1 base, and 5 bases lay outside the gene matches. The CDR3 sequence: CATSDFGTSINEQYF. In DNA, the CDR3 is TGTGCCACCAGTGATTTTGGGACTAGCATCAACGAGCAGTACTTC.

This chain uses TRBV7-9 with TRBJ1-1; D unclear. Germline values: CDR1 SEHNR, CDR2 FQNEAQ (reference sequence). Trimming shortened V by 5 bases and J by 1 base, and 8 bases separated the two germline ends. CDR3 length: 13 residues. CDR3 in DNA: TGTGCCAGCAGCGAGCAGACGAACACTGAAGCTTTCTTT. This encodes CASSEQTNTEAFF.

This clonotype has just a few counts. V and J are TRBV7-2 and TRBJ2-7; no reliable D call. V shed 3 bases and J shed 0 bases, with 6 bases lying between them. This CDR3 is built from 13 residues. CDR1 is SGHTA, CDR2 FQGNSA, per germline. In DNA, the CDR3 is TGTGCCAGCAGCTTTTACCTCTCCTACGAGCAGTACTTC. Its protein product is CASSFYLSYEQYF. Drawing the rest from reference TRBV7-2 and TRBJ2-7, the complete variable domain is GAGVSQSPSNKVTEKGKDVELRCDPISGHTALYWYRQSLGQGLEFLIYFQGNSAPDKSGLPSDRFSAERTGGSVSTLTIQRTQQEDSAVYLCASSFYLSYEQYFGPGTRLTVT.

This clonotype was detected many times. CDR3 loop: CASSPLAGGYKQYF. In DNA form, the CDR3 reads TGTGCCAGCAGCCCCCTAGCGGGAGGTTATAAGCAGTACTTC. This chain connects TRBV7-2 to TRBJ2-7; 11 nucleotides match TRBD2. The CDR3 is 14 amino acids. V lost 5 bases, J lost 8 bases, and 8 bases stayed unmatched. The V gene's germline CDR1 is SGHTA and CDR2 FQGNSA.

The V and J genes are TRBV6-2 or TRBV6-3 and TRBJ2-1, with TRBD2 identical over 7 bases. After removal of 2 bases from V and 9 bases from J, the junction contained 7 bases not matched to a gene. Germline CDR1 reads MNHEY; CDR2 reads SVGEGT. The CDR3 contains 14 residues. This CDR3 is CASSYAVTSFEQFF. CDR3 nucleotide sequence: TGTGCCAGCAGTTACGCGGTGACTAGCTTTGAGCAGTTCTTC.

This clonotype showed up just a few times. CDR3 region: CSAPGGPTRTSSYNEQFF. CDR3 in DNA: TGCAGTGCTCCAGGGGGACCAACTAGGACCAGCTCCTACAATGAGCAGTTCTTC. V usage is TRBV20-1 and J usage is TRBJ2-1, with TRBD1 matching over 7 bases. The J segment lost 0 bases and the V segment lost 5 bases, leaving 16 bases of the junction unmatched. The CDR3 is 18 residues long. Germline V gene data show CDR1 as DFQATT and CDR2 as SNEGSKA (reference sequence).

The chain joins TRBV5-6 to TRBJ1-5; 7 positions agree with TRBD1. This CDR3 region has 14 residues. Germline V gives CDR1 SGHDT, CDR2 YYEEEE. V trimming: 4 bases; J trimming: 6 bases; junction bases outside the gene matches: 7. The CDR3: CASSRQGSSQPQHF. DNA for the CDR3: TGTGCCAGCAGCCGACAGGGCTCGAGTCAGCCCCAGCATTTT.

This clonotype is medium-sized within its sample. V and J are TRBV9 and TRBJ2-6; D possibly corresponds to TRBD2 (5 bases). Trimming left V 3 bases short and J 2 bases short, with 15 bases between. This CDR3 contains 17 residues. CDR1 and CDR2 from the germline V gene are SGDLS and YYNGEE. CDR3 protein: CASSDPHGVTGANVLTF. The CDR3 DNA sequence: TGTGCCAGCAGCGACCCCCACGGGGTCACTGGGGCCAACGTCCTGACTTTC.

The chain recombines TRBV29-1 with TRBJ1-2; 8 bases fit TRBD1. The V gene's germline CDR1 is SQVTM and CDR2 ANQGSEA. V lost 5 bases to trimming and J lost 1 base; unmatched junction nucleotides: 6. The CDR3 runs 14 residues. The CDR3 region is CSVLDRGGNYGYTF. In DNA form, the CDR3 reads TGCAGCGTTTTAGACAGGGGAGGTAACTATGGCTACACCTTC.

The sample holds many counts of this clonotype. This chain joins TRBV29-1 and TRBJ2-5; D unclear. Germline CDR1 reads SQVTM; CDR2 reads ANQGSEA. This CDR3 is built from 15 residues. Trimming left V 1 base short and J 5 bases short, with 17 bases between. CDR3 sequence (DNA): TGCAGCGTTGAAGGGAGTGGCAGGACCGAGGAGACCCAGTACTTC. This sequence encodes CSVEGSGRTEETQYF. The full variable domain, its missing parts supplied by reference TRBV29-1 and TRBJ2-5, is SAVISQKPSRDICQRGTSLTIQCQVDSQVTMMFWYRQQPGQSLTLIATANQGSEATYESGFVIDKFPISRPNLTFSTLTVSNMSPEDSSIYLCSVEGSGRTEETQYFGPGTRLLVL.

At least ten counts were recorded for this clonotype. V and J are TRBV7-2 and TRBJ2-1, with D uncertain. This CDR3 contains 11 residues. From germline, CDR1 is SGHTA and CDR2 FQGNSA. The CDR3 loop reads CDRYRGNEQFF. The CDR3 DNA reads as TGTGATCGATATCGTGGTAATGAGCAGTTCTTC.

V usage is TRBV29-1 and J usage is TRBJ2-1, with TRBD1 matching 8 bases. Germline assignment: CDR1 SQVTM and CDR2 ANQGSEA. CDR3 size: 13 residues. J gave up 5 bases and V 5 bases, and 5 bases lay outside the gene matches. CDR3 protein: CSVLTGDHNEQFF. CDR3 sequence (DNA): TGCAGCGTTCTGACAGGGGACCACAATGAGCAGTTCTTC.

This clonotype has a handful of counts. The genes are TRBV7-6 and TRBJ2-5, with D possibly matching TRBD2 (5 bases). Trimming left V 7 bases short and J 9 bases short, with 21 bases between. The CDR3 runs 14 residues. The germline V gene encodes CDR1 SGHVS and CDR2 FNYEAQ. CDR3 sequence reads: CASIFPQLGDPQYF. CDR3 bases: TGTGCCAGCATTTTCCCCCAGCTCGGGGATCCCCAGTACTTC. Using reference TRBV7-6 and TRBJ2-5 for the parts outside the CDR3, the full variable domain is GAGVSQSPRYKVTKRGQDVALRCDPISGHVSLYWYRQALGQGPEFLTYFNYEAQQDKSGLPNDRFSAERPEGSISTLTIQRTEQRDSAMYRCASIFPQLGDPQYFGPGTRLLVL.

This clonotype appeared a few times. The V call is TRBV10-3, the J call TRBJ2-1, with 14 positions matching TRBD2. V shed 6 bases, J shed 4 bases, and the junction held 2 bases outside the gene matches. Per germline, CDR1 ENHRY and CDR2 SYGVKD. The CDR3 has 15 residues. The CDR3 DNA sequence: TGTGCCATCAGCCGACTAGCGGGAGGGTACAATGAGCAGTTCTTC. Protein sequence: CAISRLAGGYNEQFF.

This clonotype was recorded at least ten times. This chain joins TRBV12-3 or TRBV12-4 and TRBJ1-1; D is uncertain. The length of the CDR3 is 13 residues. The germline V and J ends were trimmed by 1 base and 1 base, with 4 bases remaining between them. CDR3 sequence reads: CASSLGPNTEAFF. The CDR3 DNA reads TGTGCCAGCAGTTTAGGACCGAACACTGAAGCTTTCTTT.

This clonotype was seen a few times. The gene calls are TRBV25-1 and TRBJ2-7, with TRBD1 identical over 9 bases. The junction had 8 bases not matched to a gene; V was cut back by 6 bases and J by 2 bases. CDR3 size: 15 residues. The V gene's germline CDR1 is MGHDK and CDR2 SYGVNS. The CDR3 DNA reads as TGTGCCAGCAGCGAAACGGGACAGGGAACCTACGAGCAGTACTTC. Translated, it gives CASSETGQGTYEQYF.

The chain's CDR3 is CASRERGLEAFF. DNA for the CDR3: TGTGCCAGCAGAGAAAGGGGGCTTGAAGCTTTCTTT. The chain is built from TRBV2 and TRBJ1-1; TRBD1 matches at 7 bases. CDR1 SNHLY and CDR2 FYNNEI come from the germline V gene. The V and J ends lost 6 bases and 7 bases, in that order; junction bases with no gene match: 5. CDR3 length equals 12 residues.